Each of the 18 T cell receptor beta chains below was sequenced from the same sample in a study of cytomegalovirus exposure and HLA in healthy donors. Method: immunoSEQ multiplex PCR; TCRdb's copy keeps in-frame clones and lacks some. The table includes 140,000 or so clones, about 90% detected once. The material sequenced was PBMCs. These receptor sequences come from a woman younger than 45 in good health and CMV-seropositive.

The genes are TRBV28 and TRBJ2-7; the D gene is possibly TRBD1 (6 bases). The length of the CDR3 is 15 residues. The germline V gene has CDR1 MDHEN and CDR2 SYDVKM. V dropped 4 bases and J dropped 4 bases, with 17 bases sitting between them. The CDR3 loop is CASSSYRELRYEQYF. In DNA form, the CDR3 reads TGTGCCAGCAGTTCGTACAGGGAGTTAAGGTACGAGCAGTACTTC.

J is TRBJ2-1 and V is TRBV7-3; D is perhaps TRBD1 (7 bases). The CDR3 covers 16 residues. In germline, CDR1 is SGHTA, CDR2 FQGTGA. V was clipped by 3 bases and J by 6 bases, with 18 bases between them. As DNA, the CDR3 is TGTGCCAGCAGCTTTAACCACAGGGGAGGTCGCAATGAGCAGTTCTTC. This translates into CASSFNHRGGRNEQFF.

This chain uses TRBV28 with TRBJ2-7; the D gene is possibly TRBD1 (6 bases). This CDR3 is 15 amino acids long. Between the trimmed V and J ends, which lost 5 bases and 4 bases, there was a span of 18 bases. CDR1 is MDHEN, CDR2 SYDVKM, per germline. The CDR3 region has the DNA TGTGCCAGCAGTCCCATTGAGGGGGTGGCGTACGAGCAGTACTTC. Translating it yields CASSPIEGVAYEQYF. The entire variable domain, with the rest obtained from reference TRBV28 and TRBJ2-7, is as follows: DVKVTQSSRYLVKRTGEKVFLECVQDMDHENMFWYRQDPGLGLRLIYFSYDVKMKEKGDIPEGYSVSREKKERFSLILESASTNQTSMYLCASSPIEGVAYEQYFGPGTRLTVT.

This chain joins TRBV19 and TRBJ2-1, with D uncertain. V shed 3 bases and J shed 6 bases, with 12 bases lying between them. Germline V gene data show CDR1 as LNHDA and CDR2 as SQIVND (reference sequence). The CDR3 loop spans 14 amino acids. The CDR3 reads CASSIFAVPNEQFF. The CDR3 DNA reads as TGTGCCAGTAGTATTTTCGCGGTCCCCAATGAGCAGTTCTTC. The full variable domain, with the rest looked up from reference TRBV19 and TRBJ2-1, is DGGITQSPKYLFRKEGQNVTLSCEQNLNHDAMYWYRQDPGQGLRLIYYSQIVNDFQKGDIAEGYSVSREKKESFPLTVTSAQKNPTAFYLCASSIFAVPNEQFFGPGTRLTVL.

The gene calls are TRBV5-6 and TRBJ2-3; TRBD2 agrees at 11 bases. This CDR3 comprises 15 residues. V lost 5 bases and J lost 2; bases outside the gene matches: 4. Germline V lookup: CDR1 SGHDT, CDR2 YYEEEE. The CDR3 DNA is TGTGCCAGCAGGCCGGGACTAGCGGACACAGATACGCAGTATTTT. Translating gives CASRPGLADTDTQYF. The entire variable domain, with the rest obtained from reference TRBV5-6 and TRBJ2-3, is as follows: DAGVTQSPTHLIKTRGQQVTLRCSPKSGHDTVSWYQQALGQGPQFIFQYYEEEERQRGNFPDRFSGHQFPNYSSELNVNALLLGDSALYLCASRPGLADTDTQYFGPGTRLTVL.

The V gene is TRBV7-9, the J gene TRBJ2-2, with D perhaps matching TRBD2 (6 bases). The CDR3 spans 15 residues. Trimming stripped 5 bases from V and 6 bases from J, with 16 bases between. The germline gives CDR1 SEHNR, CDR2 FQNEAQ (reference sequence). Written as DNA, the CDR3 is TGTGCCAGCAGCCCCCACGCGGGGTTATCCGGGGAGCTGTTTTTT. Protein product: CASSPHAGLSGELFF.

The chain has TRBV5-1 and TRBJ1-1; the D is unclear. Germline CDR1 SGHRS, CDR2 YFSETQ. This CDR3 is built from 15 residues. The V end lost 4 bases, the J end lost 0 bases, and 13 bases lay between the germline ends. The CDR3 protein is CASSPEGRLNTEAFF. For the CDR3, the DNA is TGCGCCAGCAGCCCTGAGGGCAGATTGAACACTGAAGCTTTCTTT.

This clone was observed a single time. This chain uses TRBV6-1 with TRBJ2-7, with D unresolved. This CDR3 spans 12 amino acids. Trimming stripped 2 bases from V and 2 bases from J, with 4 bases between. Germline V gene sequence: CDR1 MNHNS, CDR2 SASEGT. CDR3 DNA sequence: TGTGCCAGCAGTGAAAGCACCTACGAGCAGTACTTC. This sequence encodes CASSESTYEQYF.

CDR3 sequence: CATSRWGDTGELFF. CDR3 coding DNA: TGTGCCACCAGCAGATGGGGCGACACCGGGGAGCTGTTTTTT. V and J are TRBV15 and TRBJ2-2; D perhaps matches TRBD1 (5 bases). Germline loops: CDR1 LNHNV, CDR2 YYDKDF (reference sequence). The V end was cut by 2 bases, the J end by 3 bases, with 7 bases between. The length of the CDR3 is 14 residues.

As to this clone: The junction does not match germline at one end; this may be a read error. This sequence joins TRBV5-4 and TRBJ1-3; 8 nucleotides line up with TRBD1. The CDR3 loop spans 14 amino acids. The germline V gene encodes CDR1 SGHNT and CDR2 YYREEE (reference sequence). The CDR3 DNA reads as TGTGCCAGCAGCTCGACAGGGGTTGGAGACACCATATATTTT. It codes for CASSSTGVGDTIYF.

This clone appeared a few times. CDR3 DNA: TGCGCCAGCAGCCAAGATACCGGGACACAGTCCTACGAGCAGTACTTC. Protein product: CASSQDTGTQSYEQYF. The chain joins TRBV4-1 to TRBJ2-7, with a tentative D call TRBD1 (6 bases). The V gene's germline CDR1 is MGHRA and CDR2 YSYEKL. The CDR3 is 16 amino acids. V was clipped by 0 bases and J by 1 base, with 13 bases between them.

The chain recombines TRBV4-1 with TRBJ2-2, with 7 bases aligning to TRBD2. Germline CDR1 reads MGHRA; CDR2 reads YSYEKL. The CDR3 contains 18 residues. With 2 bases clipped from V and 5 bases from J, the junction kept 14 bases outside the gene matches. This CDR3 is CASSQYELREGRTGELFF. The CDR3 DNA reads TGCGCCAGCAGCCAATACGAACTAAGGGAGGGGAGGACCGGGGAGCTGTTTTTT.

This chain connects TRBV28 to TRBJ1-1; D may be TRBD1 (5 bases). The V end was cut by 10 bases, the J end by 0 bases, with 9 bases between. The CDR3 has 12 amino acids. Germline CDR1 is MDHEN and CDR2 is SYDVKM. The CDR3, as DNA: TGTGCCACGACAGTCATGAACACTGAAGCTTTCTTT. Its protein is CATTVMNTEAFF.

The rearrangement joins TRBV28 to TRBJ1-5; D is undetermined. V gave up 7 bases and J gave up 7 bases, with 14 bases separating them. This CDR3 region has 13 residues. Germline CDR1 is MDHEN and CDR2 is SYDVKM. The CDR3 nucleotides are TGTGCCAGCATAGCTACCCCCAAGCAGCCCCAGCATTTT. It codes for CASIATPKQPQHF.

The CDR3 region is CASSLGSTGTYEQYF. CDR3 sequence (DNA): TGTGCCAGCAGCTTAGGTAGCACAGGAACCTACGAGCAGTACTTC. The chain combines TRBV5-4 with TRBJ2-7, with a possible D match to TRBD1 (5 bases). The germline gives CDR1 SGHNT, CDR2 YYREEE (reference sequence). V lost 2 bases and J lost 2, with 14 bases in between. This CDR3 is 15 amino acids long.

This chain joins TRBV6-1 and TRBJ2-7, with 7 bases that match TRBD2. The CDR3 is 15 residues long. Germline V gene data show CDR1 as MNHNS and CDR2 as SASEGT. Unmatched junction bases numbered 5, after V lost 1 base and J lost 2 bases. The CDR3 reads CASSEGGAGTYEQYF. For the CDR3, the DNA is TGTGCCAGCAGTGAAGGGGGAGCGGGAACCTACGAGCAGTACTTC.

The chain recombines TRBV5-1 with TRBJ2-2, with TRBD2 identical over 11 bases. The CDR3 spans 17 residues. V trimming: 4 bases; J trimming: 0 bases; junction bases outside the gene matches: 5. Looked up from germline, CDR1 is SGHRS and CDR2 is YFSETQ. The CDR3 is CASSPASGGPNTGELFF. CDR3 bases: TGCGCCAGCAGCCCAGCTAGCGGGGGGCCGAACACCGGGGAGCTGTTTTTT.

This sequence joins TRBV19 and TRBJ1-2; no firm D call. CDR3 length equals 13 residues. Trimming stripped 6 bases from V and 8 bases from J, with 16 bases between. Germline V gene sequence: CDR1 LNHDA, CDR2 SQIVND (reference sequence). The CDR3 region has the DNA TGTGCCAGTAGCCCTGGACTGACCTTGGGCTACACCTTC. Its translation is CASSPGLTLGYTF.